In its sample, the clone carrying this T cell receptor (beta chain) was seen once. Antigen unknown. This sample stems from a study of OX40 agonist ivuxolimab in advanced cancers. Study-level results: The work left the antigen specificity of expanded peripheral T cells undetermined.

Some clones are missing from TCRdb's copy, which holds only in-frame ones; the method was immunoSEQ multiplex PCR. The repertoire includes approximately 63,000 clones, around 89% of them detected once, and around 6.5% sits in the top ten. The material was CD4+ or CD8+ T cells sorted from blood, obtained in a trial of the OX40 agonist ivuxolimab. This TCR was sampled from an adult with an advanced solid tumor such as melanoma, head and neck, liver or kidney cancer.

Written as DNA, the CDR3 is TGTGCCAGTAGTGGGATAGGGAATGAGCAGTTCTTC. It is translated as CASSGIGNEQFF. The chain is built from TRBV19 and TRBJ2-1; D gene ambiguous. V lost 5 bases to trimming and J lost 7 bases, with 9 bases between them. The CDR3 is 12 amino acids. The germline gives CDR1 LNHDA, CDR2 SQIVND (reference sequence).